This paragraph reports one T cell receptor (beta chain). Its antigen remains unidentified. The data belong to a study of cytomegalovirus exposure and HLA in healthy donors. Broader study findings: Later analysis identified a missense DCLRE1C variant that was linked to TCR beta V- and J-gene trimming. Diagnosis of cytomegalovirus status made by the classifier reportedly showed high specificity and sensitivity.

PCR involved 60 Vbeta and 13 Jbeta primers. The protocol was immunoSEQ multiplex PCR, while the TCRdb copy is restricted to in-frame clones and leaves out a portion. The sample lists 95,000 to 150,000 clones, around 76% occurring once. CDR3 size: 11 residues. Trimming cost V 7 bases and J 4 bases, with 5 bases left between them. Per the germline V gene, CDR1 is SNHLY and CDR2 is FYNNEI. Sequenced sample: PBMCs. This clonotype was sampled from a man aged 55 to 70 in good health and CMV-seropositive. The chain has TRBV2 and TRBJ2-1, with D unresolved. This CDR3 reads CASMEYNEQFF. The CDR3 nucleotides are TGTGCCAGCATGGAGTACAATGAGCAGTTCTTC.